This passage covers 28 T cell receptor beta chains from one sample sequenced in a study of blood T cells in healthy people across ages. The second PCR ran about 6 to 12 cycles with a sample-barcoded 5' primer and J-beta primers. TCRdb analysed the 5' RACE reads with MiXCR anew, one entry per CDR3 protein. Here the sample spans around 1,700,000 distinct CDR3 sequences, 28% being singletons. Specimen: blood. The receptor set was obtained from a woman in her thirties in good health.

The J gene is TRBJ2-2, the V gene TRBV12-3 or TRBV12-4; 9 nucleotides match TRBD2. The CDR3 totals 18 residues. The V gene end was trimmed by 8 bases and the J gene end by 4 bases; junction bases not matched to a gene: 17. The CDR3 region is CASGPSILAGDGTGELFF. CDR3 DNA: TGTGCCAGCGGACCCTCGATTTTAGCGGGAGACGGCACCGGGGAGCTGTTTTTT.

V and J are TRBV20-1 and TRBJ1-6; 8 nucleotides agree with TRBD1. J was trimmed by 2 bases and V by 2 bases; bases with no gene match: 5. The germline V gene encodes CDR1 DFQATT and CDR2 SNEGSKA (reference sequence). The CDR3 is 16 residues long. The CDR3 region has the DNA TGCAGTGCTAGACGGCAGGGGGCGCCCTATAATTCACCCCTCCACTTT. This encodes CSARRQGAPYNSPLHF.

This clonotype has only a few counts. CDR3 in amino acids: CSARSGQGGYGYTF. DNA of the CDR3: TGCAGTGCTAGATCTGGACAGGGAGGATATGGCTACACCTTC. The chain joins TRBV20-1 to TRBJ1-2, with 8 bases lining up with TRBD1. With 2 bases clipped from V and 5 bases from J, the junction kept 7 bases outside the gene matches. Germline V gene data show CDR1 as DFQATT and CDR2 as SNEGSKA (reference sequence). The CDR3 spans 14 residues.

This clonotype was seen more than once but under ten times. V usage is TRBV5-1 and J usage is TRBJ2-3, with 8 bases that match TRBD1. This CDR3 comprises 15 residues. After removal of 4 bases from V and 3 bases from J, the junction contained 7 bases not matched to a gene. Germline-derived CDR1 and CDR2 are SGHRS and YFSETQ. CDR3 amino acids: CASSVLGQETDTQYF. As DNA, the CDR3 is TGCGCCAGCAGCGTTCTGGGACAGGAGACAGATACGCAGTATTTT.

This clonotype was picked up a small number of times. The gene calls are TRBV12-3 or TRBV12-4 and TRBJ1-1, with D maybe TRBD1 (6 bases). Trimming removed 7 bases from V and 7 bases from J, with 19 bases in between. This CDR3 contains 14 residues. In nucleotides, the CDR3 is TGTGCCAGCACCCCCACCGAGGGGGGAGTTGAAGCTTTCTTT. Amino acid sequence: CASTPTEGGVEAFF.

The chain carries TRBV18 and TRBJ2-4; possible D gene TRBD1, 6 bases. The tail of the sequence fits TRBJ2-7 better, so the J call may be wrong. The CDR3 totals 15 residues. Germline assignment: CDR1 KGHSH and CDR2 LQKENI. The CDR3 spells CASSPGTTGAYEQYF. CDR3 nucleotide sequence: TGTGCCAGCTCCCCCGGGACGACAGGAGCCTACGAGCAGTACTTC.

This clonotype was seen ten or more times. The chain recombines TRBV6-1 with TRBJ1-5, with D perhaps TRBD1 (6 bases). The CDR3 has 15 amino acids. The germline V gene has CDR1 MNHNS and CDR2 SASEGT. V was clipped by 6 bases and J by 5 bases, with 17 bases between them. CDR3 in amino acids: CASSTLDRNHQPQHF. CDR3 nucleotide sequence: TGTGCCAGCAGCACCCTAGACAGGAATCATCAGCCCCAGCATTTT.

This clonotype came up a few times. The chain links TRBV7-2 to TRBJ2-3, with a weak D call TRBD2 (5 bases). CDR1 is SGHTA, CDR2 FQGNSA, per germline. The CDR3 loop spans 16 amino acids. V shed 4 bases and J shed 2 bases, with 16 bases lying between them. The CDR3: CASSSPEGIVTDTQYF. In nucleotides, the CDR3 is TGTGCCAGCAGCTCCCCCGAGGGAATTGTCACAGATACGCAGTATTTT.

The sample holds many counts of this clonotype. This rearrangement joins TRBV24-1 to TRBJ2-6; a weak D match, TRBD2 (5 bases). In germline, CDR1 is KGHDR, CDR2 SFDVKD. The CDR3 has 15 amino acids. V lost 3 bases, J lost 1 base, and 6 bases lay in between. CDR3 DNA: TGTGCCACCAGTGATCGGACTTCTGGGGCCAACGTCCTGACTTTC. It translates to CATSDRTSGANVLTF.

A few counts support this clonotype. The J gene is TRBJ2-5, the V gene TRBV7-9; D is unresolved. Germline loops: CDR1 SEHNR, CDR2 FQNEAQ (reference sequence). This CDR3 has 16 amino acids. V was clipped by 0 bases and J by 1 base, with 12 bases between them. The CDR3 region is CASSLAPGSLQETQYF. The DNA for the CDR3 is TGTGCCAGCAGCTTAGCGCCCGGTTCTCTCCAAGAGACCCAGTACTTC.

V usage is TRBV6-1 and J usage is TRBJ2-5; no clear D gene. In germline, CDR1 is MNHNS, CDR2 SASEGT. The CDR3 totals 15 residues. V was clipped by 8 bases and J by 4 bases, with 20 bases between them. In nucleotides, the CDR3 is TGTGCCAGCCTGTTCGTCACTTCACCCGGAGAGACCCAGTACTTC. Translating gives CASLFVTSPGETQYF.

A remark on this clonotype: One base away lies a much larger clone, so this may be a sequencing read error. V and J are TRBV20-1 and TRBJ1-4; TRBD1 might be the D (5 bases). The germline gives CDR1 DFQATT, CDR2 SNEGSKA (reference sequence). Deletions cut 3 bases from V and 13 bases from J, with 18 bases between. The CDR3 has 13 residues. The CDR3 DNA reads TGCAGTGCTAGGCCTGCCCAGGGCATCGGACTGTTTTTT. It specifies CSARPAQGIGLFF.

The genes are TRBV20-1 and TRBJ2-3; D is tentatively TRBD1 or TRBD2 (6 bases each). This CDR3 contains 15 residues. Looked up from germline, CDR1 is DFQATT and CDR2 is SNEGSKA (reference sequence). V lost 2 bases and J 2 bases, leaving 14 bases between the germline ends. The CDR3 spells CSARSRGRLTDTQYF. CDR3 coding DNA: TGCAGTGCTAGAAGTCGGGGGCGACTCACAGATACGCAGTATTTT.

With regard to this clonotype: The junction departs from the called germline gene at one end, perhaps through a read error. The chain joins TRBV20-1 to TRBJ1-4; tentatively, D is TRBD1 (5 bases). This CDR3 region has 15 residues. Per the germline V gene, CDR1 is DFQATT and CDR2 is SNEGSKA (reference sequence). The CDR3 DNA reads as TGCAGTGCTCCATTTCTCCGGGACTCCGGTGAAAAACGGTTTTTT. Translated: CSAPFLRDSGEKRFF.

This sequence joins TRBV29-1 and TRBJ1-1; possible D gene TRBD1, 6 bases. The CDR3 has 12 amino acids. Trimming cost V 7 bases and J 2 bases, with 11 bases left between them. Germline CDR1 SQVTM, CDR2 ANQGSEA. The CDR3 sequence: CSAGDTNTEAFF. The CDR3 DNA follows: TGCAGCGCCGGGGACACCAACACTGAAGCTTTCTTT.

The V and J genes are TRBV10-2 and TRBJ2-3, with D perhaps TRBD1 (6 bases). CDR1 and CDR2 (germline): WSHSY, SAAADI. V lost 3 bases and J lost 4, with 11 bases in between. The CDR3 runs to 14 residues. CDR3: CASSEQGGPDTQYF. Here the CDR3 DNA reads TGCGCCAGCAGTGAACAGGGTGGGCCAGATACGCAGTATTTT.

The chain uses TRBV3-1 and TRBJ2-4; 10 positions match TRBD2. The germline V gene has CDR1 LGHDT and CDR2 YNNKEL (reference sequence). This CDR3 has 15 residues. Trimming cost V 1 base and J 13 bases; bases outside gene matches: 10. The CDR3 protein is CASSQVLAGYNEQYF. The DNA for the CDR3 is TGTGCCAGCAGCCAAGTACTAGCGGGATACAATGAGCAGTACTTC.

The DNA for the CDR3 is TGCAGCTCCGGTGAAGGGGTGGAAGCTTTCTTT. Protein sequence: CSSGEGVEAFF. The chain combines TRBV29-1 with TRBJ1-1; D perhaps matches TRBD1 (5 bases). V lost 8 bases, J lost 8 bases, and 15 bases lay in between. Germline-derived CDR1 and CDR2 are SQVTM and ANQGSEA. The CDR3 length is 11 residues. The variable domain in full, completed from reference TRBV29-1 and TRBJ1-1, reads SAVISQKPSRDICQRGTSLTIQCQVDSQVTMMFWYRQQPGQSLTLIATANQGSEATYESGFVIDKFPISRPNLTFSTLTVSNMSPEDSSIYLCSSGEGVEAFFGQGTRLTVV.

The chain couples TRBV12-3 or TRBV12-4 to TRBJ2-7, with 9 bases matching TRBD1. V shed 4 bases, J shed 1 base, and the junction held 5 bases outside the gene matches. There are 15 residues in the CDR3. CDR3 sequence reads: CASSSRDRASYEQYF. In DNA form, the CDR3 reads TGTGCCAGCAGTTCCCGGGACAGGGCGTCCTACGAGCAGTACTTC.

As to this clonotype: Being one base from a much bigger clone, this may be a read error. The chain carries TRBV9 and TRBJ2-7, with D perhaps matching TRBD2 (6 bases). CDR1 is SGDLS, CDR2 YYNGEE, per germline. The CDR3 is 15 amino acids. The CDR3 sequence is CASSVDGGGSYERYF. DNA for the CDR3: TGTGCCAGCAGCGTAGACGGGGGAGGATCCTACGAGCGGTACTTC.

The chain links TRBV9 to TRBJ2-3, with D perhaps matching TRBD2 (6 bases). CDR3 length: 15 residues. Deletions cut 0 bases from V and 0 bases from J, with 8 bases between. Germline values: CDR1 SGDLS, CDR2 YYNGEE. The CDR3 nucleotides read TGTGCCAGCAGCGTAGTAGGGACTAGCACAGATACGCAGTATTTT. Amino acid sequence: CASSVVGTSTDTQYF.

This clonotype was picked up a small number of times. V gene TRBV20-1 combines with J gene TRBJ1-6; TRBD1 aligns across 9 bases. From germline, CDR1 is DFQATT and CDR2 SNEGSKA (reference sequence). The CDR3 is made up of 13 amino acids. V gave up 6 bases and J gave up 8 bases; unmatched junction bases: 5. CDR3 sequence: CSALDRGYSPLHF. The CDR3 DNA follows: TGCAGTGCCCTGGACAGGGGTTATTCACCCCTCCACTTT.

The chain employs TRBV18 and TRBJ2-2; possibly TRBD1 for D (5 bases). The V end lost 3 bases, the J end lost 6 bases, and 14 bases lay between the germline ends. The CDR3 has 15 amino acids. Germline CDR1 is KGHSH and CDR2 is LQKENI. The CDR3 sequence: CASSPLARGAGELFF. Written as DNA, the CDR3 is TGTGCCAGCTCACCCCTGGCTAGGGGCGCCGGGGAGCTGTTTTTT.

This clonotype was detected only a few times. V and J are TRBV6-5 and TRBJ2-1; TRBD1 matches at 10 bases. Germline-derived CDR1 and CDR2 are MNHEY and SVGAGI. This CDR3 region has 15 residues. V was pared by 6 bases and J by 5 bases, with 7 bases of the junction left unmatched. The chain's CDR3 is CASRSDRGQNNEQFF. Here the CDR3 DNA reads TGTGCCAGCAGATCCGACAGGGGGCAGAACAATGAGCAGTTCTTC.

CDR3 residues: CASSPTTGGRDTQYF. DNA of the CDR3: TGCGCCAGCAGCCCTACGACGGGGGGCCGGGATACGCAGTATTTT. This chain joins TRBV5-1 and TRBJ2-3; the D gene is possibly TRBD2 (7 bases). The CDR3 has 15 residues. From germline, CDR1 is SGHRS and CDR2 YFSETQ. V lost 4 bases and J 6 bases, leaving 18 bases between the germline ends.

This clonotype was counted between two and nine times. This chain joins TRBV6-4 and TRBJ2-1, with 7 bases fitting TRBD2. V was clipped by 7 bases and J by 2 bases; unmatched bases: 8. The CDR3 runs 15 residues. Germline CDR1 and CDR2: MRHNA and SNTAGT. The CDR3 sequence is CASNPLAGAYNEQFF. CDR3 sequence (DNA): TGTGCCAGCAACCCTTTGGCGGGGGCCTACAATGAGCAGTTCTTC.

The chain has TRBV20-1 and TRBJ2-1; 11 nucleotides line up with TRBD2. Germline V gene lookup returns CDR1 DFQATT and CDR2 SNEGSKA (reference sequence). Losses at the gene ends were 2 bases for V and 0 bases for J; bases not matched to a gene: 9. The length of the CDR3 is 18 residues. CDR3 DNA sequence: TGCAGTGCTAGAAATACTAGCGGGAGTTTAGGCTCCTACAATGAGCAGTTCTTC. It yields the protein CSARNTSGSLGSYNEQFF.

Worth noting for this clonotype: Without the conserved terminal phenylalanine or tryptophan, this CDR3 likely stems from a read error. The gene calls are TRBV6-2 or TRBV6-3 and TRBJ2-5; no reliable D call. The CDR3 loop spans 16 amino acids. Germline V gene lookup returns CDR1 MNHEY and CDR2 SVGEGT. The V end was cut by 8 bases, the J end by 4 bases, with 23 bases between. CDR3 bases: TGTGCCAGCCCGTTACAAACAGAGACGACCCCAGAGACCCAGTACTGC. Protein: CASPLQTETTPETQYC.